This T cell receptor beta chain was retrieved from a study of blood T cells in healthy people across ages. Points from the study as a whole: A roughly linear age-dependent decrease characterized TCR beta diversity per million T cells. It was held that diversity estimates obtained from one million T cells represented underestimates. Versus aged donors, long-lived donors had higher diversity and more naive CD4+ cells.

No fewer than 5 micrograms of total RNA were isolated from every sample. The second PCR ran roughly 7 to 12 cycles with a sample-barcoded 5' primer and J-beta primers. TCRdb analysed the 5' RACE reads with MiXCR anew, one entry per CDR3 protein. The sample lists approximately 780,000 distinct CDR3 sequences, roughly 24% occurring once. V lost 1 base and J lost 5, with 11 bases in between. CDR1 is SGHAT and CDR2 is FQNNGV in the germline V gene. The CDR3 consists of 14 residues. This clonotype was counted only a few times. Its antigen is currently unknown. A further study also used this sample, focusing on T cells of mothers and their children.

The sequenced sample consisted of blood. The chain links TRBV11-2 to TRBJ1-1; no definite D call. The clonotype was recovered from a boy younger than 18 in good health. The CDR3 bases are TGTGCCAGCAGCTTAGGGTTCCCGGGGACTGAAGCTTTCTTT. Its translation: CASSLGFPGTEAFF.